What follows are 14 T cell receptor beta chains derived from one specimen sequenced in a study of cytomegalovirus exposure and HLA in healthy donors. PCR primers comprised 60 Vbeta and 13 Jbeta primers. Clones were sequenced by immunoSEQ multiplex PCR, and TCRdb holds only the in-frame ones, with some missing. The sample carries 100,000 to 150,000 clones, over 65% recorded once. Sequencing was done on a sample of PBMCs. All receptors derive from a man aged 18 to 35 in good health and CMV-seronegative.

This clone has only a few counts. The V gene is TRBV7-9, the J gene TRBJ1-6, with a tentative D call TRBD1 (6 bases). The CDR3 has 14 amino acids. The germline gives CDR1 SEHNR, CDR2 FQNEAQ (reference sequence). Trimming removed 3 bases from V and 5 bases from J, with 8 bases in between. The CDR3 loop reads CASSLRQDNSPLHF. In DNA, the CDR3 is TGTGCCAGCAGCTTGAGACAGGATAATTCACCCCTCCACTTT.

This sequence joins TRBV29-1 and TRBJ2-1; 8 nucleotides match TRBD1. CDR1 is SQVTM, CDR2 ANQGSEA, per germline. The J segment lost 3 bases and the V segment lost 6 bases, leaving 4 bases of the junction unmatched. The CDR3 has 13 amino acids. DNA for the CDR3: TGCAGCGTCAGGGGGCGCCTCTACAATGAGCAGTTCTTC. Translation gives CSVRGRLYNEQFF.

V is TRBV27 and J is TRBJ2-6, with 8 bases aligning to TRBD2. This CDR3 is 17 amino acids long. Per the germline V gene, CDR1 is MNHEY and CDR2 is SMNVEV (reference sequence). J was trimmed by 4 bases and V by 3 bases; bases with no gene match: 8. DNA for the CDR3: TGTGCCAGCAGTTTGCGCGGGGGGCTCTCGGGGGCCAACGTCCTGACTTTC. The encoded protein is CASSLRGGLSGANVLTF.

This chain connects TRBV7-7 to TRBJ2-7, with 9 positions matching TRBD1. J lost 7 bases, V lost 5 bases, and 6 bases had no gene match. This CDR3 is 13 amino acids long. Germline assignment: CDR1 SSHAT and CDR2 FNYEAQ (reference sequence). Written as DNA, the CDR3 is TGTGCCAGCAGCCGAAGGACAGGGGAGGAGCAGTACTTC. Translating gives CASSRRTGEEQYF. Drawing the rest from reference TRBV7-7 and TRBJ2-7, the complete variable domain is GAGVSQSPRYKVTKRGQDVTLRCDPISSHATLYWYQQALGQGPEFLTYFNYEAQPDKSGLPSDRFSAERPEGSISTLTIQRTEQRDSAMYRCASSRRTGEEQYFGPGTRLTVT.

The gene calls are TRBV10-2 and TRBJ2-2; 9 positions match TRBD1. The CDR3 is made up of 14 amino acids. Germline lookup yields CDR1 WSHSY and CDR2 SAAADI. J was trimmed by 1 base and V by 6 bases; bases with no gene match: 0. The CDR3 protein is CASRGQGNTGELFF. Here the CDR3 DNA reads TGCGCCAGCAGGGGACAGGGGAACACCGGGGAGCTGTTTTTT.

This clone has only a few counts. V is TRBV6-1 and J is TRBJ2-5; perhaps TRBD1 as D (7 bases). The J call may be incorrect, as the DNA end agrees better with TRBJ2-7. The CDR3 consists of 14 residues. Looked up from germline, CDR1 is MNHNS and CDR2 is SASEGT. CDR3 DNA: TGTGCCAGCAGTGAACAGGGGGGCTCCTACGAGCAGTACTTC. It translates to CASSEQGGSYEQYF.

The chain joins TRBV5-4 to TRBJ1-1; possibly TRBD1 for D (6 bases). Germline values: CDR1 SGHNT, CDR2 YYREEE (reference sequence). With 5 bases removed from V and 4 bases from J, the gap between germline ends came to 12 bases. The CDR3 length is 13 residues. CDR3 in DNA: TGTGCCAGCAGGCGACAGGTTAGCACTGAAGCTTTCTTT. Protein sequence: CASRRQVSTEAFF.

This chain joins TRBV7-2 and TRBJ2-3, with 9 bases lining up with TRBD2. Unmatched junction bases numbered 8, after V lost 4 bases and J lost 6 bases. Per germline, CDR1 SGHTA and CDR2 FQGNSA. The CDR3 sequence is 15 residues long. As DNA, the CDR3 is TGTGCCAGCAGCTCCACCGGGACTAGCTCTGATACGCAGTATTTT. This gives the protein CASSSTGTSSDTQYF.

This clone was seen more than once but under ten times. V gene TRBV9 combines with J gene TRBJ2-7; 8 nucleotides agree with TRBD1. The germline V gene has CDR1 SGDLS and CDR2 YYNGEE. This CDR3 has 14 residues. V was clipped by 0 bases and J by 5 bases; unmatched bases: 4. CDR3 nucleotide sequence: TGTGCCAGCAGCGTAGACAGGGGGGTAGACGAGCAGTACTTC. Translation: CASSVDRGVDEQYF. Variable domain in full (rest from reference TRBV9 and TRBJ2-7): DSGVTQTPKHLITATGQRVTLRCSPRSGDLSVYWYQQSLDQGLQFLIQYYNGEERAKGNILERFSAQQFPDLHSELNLSSLELGDSALYFCASSVDRGVDEQYFGPGTRLTVT.

This clone has a single count. The chain has TRBV2 and TRBJ2-3; a weak D match, TRBD1 (5 bases). The CDR3 is 16 amino acids. Trimming shortened V by 8 bases and J by 0 bases, and 18 bases separated the two germline ends. CDR1 and CDR2 (germline): SNHLY, FYNNEI. CDR3 nucleotides: TGTGCCAGCGGCTACGACAGCACCTTTAGCACAGATACGCAGTATTTT. Amino acid sequence: CASGYDSTFSTDTQYF.

The rearrangement joins TRBV18 to TRBJ1-5; TRBD1 agrees at 8 bases. V shed 3 bases and J 9 bases; nucleotides not matched to a gene: 13. The CDR3 consists of 16 residues. The germline gives CDR1 KGHSH, CDR2 LQKENI. CDR3 nucleotide sequence: TGTGCCAGCTCACCCCCGCAGGGGGCAGCCAGGATGCCCCAGCATTTT. Its translation is CASSPPQGAARMPQHF.

Turning to this clone: At one end the junction does not follow the germline gene, possibly because of a read error. CDR3 sequence: CSSSEGTGNEKLFF. The CDR3, as DNA: TGTTCCAGCAGCGAGGGGACAGGGAATGAAAAACTGTTTTTT. The chain joins TRBV7-9 to TRBJ1-4; 9 nucleotides align to TRBD1. CDR3 length: 14 amino acids. The germline V gene encodes CDR1 SEHNR and CDR2 FQNEAQ (reference sequence). Together with reference TRBV7-9 and TRBJ1-4, the CDR3 gives the full variable domain: DTGVSQNPRHKITKRGQNVTFRCDPISEHNRLYWYRQTLGQGPEFLTYFQNEAQLEKSRLLSDRFSAERPKGSFSTLEIQRTEQGDSAMYLCSSSEGTGNEKLFFGSGTQLSVL.

CDR3 sequence reads: CASSADTNTEAFF. CDR3 sequence (DNA): TGTGCCAGCTCAGCGGACACGAACACTGAAGCTTTCTTT. V gene TRBV18 combines with J gene TRBJ1-1; tentative D call: TRBD1 (5 bases). CDR3 length: 13 residues. The ends were cut back, 5 bases at V and 1 base at J, with 8 bases in the middle. The germline gives CDR1 KGHSH, CDR2 LQKENI.

V is TRBV18 and J is TRBJ1-3; the D gene is possibly TRBD1 (5 bases). V was clipped by 2 bases and J by 0 bases, with 8 bases between them. CDR1 is KGHSH, CDR2 LQKENI, per germline. This CDR3 is 15 amino acids long. The CDR3: CASSPGANSGNTIYF. CDR3 coding DNA: TGTGCCAGCTCACCAGGGGCGAACTCTGGAAACACCATATATTTT.